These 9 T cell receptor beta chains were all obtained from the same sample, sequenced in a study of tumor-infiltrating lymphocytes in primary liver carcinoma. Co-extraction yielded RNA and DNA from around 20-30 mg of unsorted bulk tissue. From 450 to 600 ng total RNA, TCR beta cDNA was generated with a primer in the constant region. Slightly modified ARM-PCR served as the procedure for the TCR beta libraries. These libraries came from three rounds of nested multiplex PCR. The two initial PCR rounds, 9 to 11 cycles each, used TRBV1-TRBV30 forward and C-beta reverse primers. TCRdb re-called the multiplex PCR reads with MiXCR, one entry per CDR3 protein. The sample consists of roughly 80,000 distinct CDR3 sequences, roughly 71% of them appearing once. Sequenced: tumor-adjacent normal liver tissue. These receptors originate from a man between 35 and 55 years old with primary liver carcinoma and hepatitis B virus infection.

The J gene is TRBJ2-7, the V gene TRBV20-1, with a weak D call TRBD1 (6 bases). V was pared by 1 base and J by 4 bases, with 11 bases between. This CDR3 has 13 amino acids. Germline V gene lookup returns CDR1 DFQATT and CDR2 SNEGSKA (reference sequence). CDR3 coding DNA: TGCAGTGCTAGAGGGGGGCTCGAGTACGAGCAGTACTTC. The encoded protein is CSARGGLEYEQYF.

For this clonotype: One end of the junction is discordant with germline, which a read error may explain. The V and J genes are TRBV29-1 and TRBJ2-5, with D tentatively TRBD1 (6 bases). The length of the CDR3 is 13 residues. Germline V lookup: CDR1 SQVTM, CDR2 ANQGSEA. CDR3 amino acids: CRVETGTQEAQYF. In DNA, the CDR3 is TGCAGGGTGGAAACAGGGACACAAGAGGCCCAGTACTTC.

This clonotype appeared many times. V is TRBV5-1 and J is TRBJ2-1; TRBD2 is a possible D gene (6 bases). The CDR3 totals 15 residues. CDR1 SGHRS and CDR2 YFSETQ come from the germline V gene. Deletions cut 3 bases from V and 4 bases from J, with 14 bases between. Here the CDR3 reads CASSYVGGPYNEQFF. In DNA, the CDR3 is TGCGCCAGCAGCTATGTGGGGGGACCTTACAATGAGCAGTTCTTC. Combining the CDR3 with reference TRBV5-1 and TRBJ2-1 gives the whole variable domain KAGVTQTPRYLIKTRGQQVTLSCSPISGHRSVSWYQQTPGQGLQFLFEYFSETQRNKGNFPGRFSGRQFSNSRSEMNVSTLELGDSALYLCASSYVGGPYNEQFFGPGTRLTVL.

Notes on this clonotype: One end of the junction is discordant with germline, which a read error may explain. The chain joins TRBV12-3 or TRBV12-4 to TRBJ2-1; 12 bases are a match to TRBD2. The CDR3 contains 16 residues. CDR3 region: CASSRTSGAPYNEQFF. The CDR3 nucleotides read TGTGCTAGCAGTCGGACTAGCGGGGCCCCCTACAATGAGCAGTTCTTC.

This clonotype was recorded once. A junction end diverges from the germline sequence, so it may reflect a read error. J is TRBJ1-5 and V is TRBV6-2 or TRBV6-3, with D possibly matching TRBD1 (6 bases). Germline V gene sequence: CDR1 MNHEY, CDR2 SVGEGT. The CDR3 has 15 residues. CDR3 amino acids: CASRLDSCSIQPQHF. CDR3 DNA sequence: TGTGCCAGCAGATTGGACAGTTGTAGCATTCAGCCCCAGCATTTT.

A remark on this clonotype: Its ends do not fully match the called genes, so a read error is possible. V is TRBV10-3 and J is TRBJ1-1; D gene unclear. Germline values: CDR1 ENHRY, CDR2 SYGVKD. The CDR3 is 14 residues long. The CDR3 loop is CATSESKKHTEAFF. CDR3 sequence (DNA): TGTGCCACCAGTGAGTCAAAGAAACACACTGAAGCTTTCTTT.

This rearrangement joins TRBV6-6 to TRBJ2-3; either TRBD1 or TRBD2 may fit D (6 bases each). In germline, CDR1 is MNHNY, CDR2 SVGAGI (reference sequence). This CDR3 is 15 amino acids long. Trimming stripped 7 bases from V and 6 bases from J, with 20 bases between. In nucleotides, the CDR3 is TGTGCCAGCACCGACTTGGGGCGGGACACCGATACGCAGTATTTT. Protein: CASTDLGRDTDTQYF.

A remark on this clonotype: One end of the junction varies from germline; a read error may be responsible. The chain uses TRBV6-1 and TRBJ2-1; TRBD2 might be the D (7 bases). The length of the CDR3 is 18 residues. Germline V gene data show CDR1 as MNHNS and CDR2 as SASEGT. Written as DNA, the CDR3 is TGTTCCAGCAGTGCCGTAGGGGGTGGGGGGGGAATAGAAAATGAGCAGTTCTTC. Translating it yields CSSSAVGGGGGIENEQFF.

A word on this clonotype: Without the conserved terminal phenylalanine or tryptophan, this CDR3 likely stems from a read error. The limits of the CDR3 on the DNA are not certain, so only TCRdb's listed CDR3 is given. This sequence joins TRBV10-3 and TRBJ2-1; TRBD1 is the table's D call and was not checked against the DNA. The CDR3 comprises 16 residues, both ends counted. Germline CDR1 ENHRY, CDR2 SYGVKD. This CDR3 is CAISELGAGASDEQLS.